The 10 T cell receptor beta chains given below trace back to one sample, sequenced in a study of T cell responses to AZD1222 COVID-19 vaccine. TCRdb's copy holds only in-frame clones and misses some; the assay was immunoSEQ multiplex PCR. The profile shows approximately 82,000 clones, around nine tenths of them singletons. Sample: peripheral blood, taken 28 days after the second AZD1222 dose. The source is an adult who received the AZD1222 COVID-19 vaccine.

This clone was counted between two and nine times. The V call is TRBV6-4, the J call TRBJ1-1; D is ambiguous. The CDR3 is made up of 13 amino acids. The germline V and J ends were trimmed by 5 bases and 1 base, with 8 bases remaining between them. The germline V gene encodes CDR1 MRHNA and CDR2 SNTAGT. This CDR3 is CASSRSANTEAFF. As DNA, the CDR3 is TGTGCCAGCAGTCGTTCGGCGAACACTGAAGCTTTCTTT.

The V and J genes are TRBV5-1 and TRBJ2-5, with unresolved D. Germline V gene data show CDR1 as SGHRS and CDR2 as YFSETQ. Trimming stripped 2 bases from V and 4 bases from J, with 12 bases between. The CDR3 loop spans 14 amino acids. For the CDR3, the DNA is TGCGCCAGCAGCTTTTCATACACACGAGAGACCCAGTACTTC. Translation gives CASSFSYTRETQYF.

V and J are TRBV11-3 and TRBJ1-1; possible D gene TRBD1, 5 bases. The germline gives CDR1 SGHNT, CDR2 YENEEA. V shed 5 bases and J shed 1 base, with 8 bases lying between them. CDR3 length: 13 amino acids. The chain's CDR3 is CASSLQENTEAFF. The CDR3, as DNA: TGTGCCAGCAGCCTACAGGAGAACACTGAAGCTTTCTTT.

This chain links TRBV5-6 with TRBJ2-5, with 7 bases that match TRBD2. With V trimmed by 0 bases and J by 0 bases, 8 bases remained unmatched. Per germline, CDR1 SGHDT and CDR2 YYEEEE. The CDR3 covers 17 residues. CDR3 bases: TGTGCCAGCAGCTTGGCCAAGGGGCGGGGGTACCAAGAGACCCAGTACTTC. Translation gives CASSLAKGRGYQETQYF.

V is TRBV11-3 and J is TRBJ2-3; D may be TRBD2 (6 bases). This CDR3 contains 14 residues. The germline V and J ends were trimmed by 5 bases and 4 bases, with 13 bases remaining between them. In germline, CDR1 is SGHNT, CDR2 YENEEA. CDR3 nucleotides: TGTGCCAGCAGCGCCCGGGGGTCTGCAGATACGCAGTATTTT. Protein sequence: CASSARGSADTQYF.

The rearrangement joins TRBV25-1 to TRBJ1-2; D may be TRBD1 (5 bases). V was cut by 6 bases and J by 8 bases, with 16 bases left in between. Germline V gives CDR1 MGHDK, CDR2 SYGVNS. The CDR3 has 13 amino acids. The CDR3 region is CASSPGAGRGYTF. CDR3 sequence (DNA): TGTGCCAGCAGCCCGGGCGCGGGGCGGGGCTACACCTTC.

The count of this clone is one. V is TRBV5-1 and J is TRBJ2-3; D is unresolved. There are 14 residues in the CDR3. With 0 bases removed from V and 1 base from J, the gap between germline ends came to 6 bases. The germline V gene has CDR1 SGHRS and CDR2 YFSETQ. The CDR3 region has the DNA TGCGCCAGCAGCTTGGTTAGTGGCACAGATACGCAGTATTTT. It is translated as CASSLVSGTDTQYF.

The chain carries TRBV28 and TRBJ2-7; 10 bases align to TRBD2. Per germline, CDR1 MDHEN and CDR2 SYDVKM. Trimming cost V 5 bases and J 0 bases; bases outside gene matches: 10. The CDR3 loop spans 17 amino acids. The CDR3 coding sequence is TGTGCCAGCAGTCCCTCTCCGTGGACTAGCGGCTCCTACGAGCAGTACTTC. Protein: CASSPSPWTSGSYEQYF.

J is TRBJ2-2 and V is TRBV5-1; D unclear. Per the germline V gene, CDR1 is SGHRS and CDR2 is YFSETQ. Trimming removed 0 bases at V and 6 bases at J, with 6 bases between. This CDR3 is built from 13 residues. CDR3 region: CASSLVVAGELFF. CDR3 coding DNA: TGCGCCAGCAGCTTGGTGGTCGCCGGGGAGCTGTTTTTT. Full variable domain (rest looked up from reference TRBV5-1 and TRBJ2-2): KAGVTQTPRYLIKTRGQQVTLSCSPISGHRSVSWYQQTPGQGLQFLFEYFSETQRNKGNFPGRFSGRQFSNSRSEMNVSTLELGDSALYLCASSLVVAGELFFGEGSRLTVL.

This chain connects TRBV2 to TRBJ1-6; 7 bases line up with TRBD1. The CDR3 covers 13 residues. From germline, CDR1 is SNHLY and CDR2 FYNNEI. J gave up 6 bases and V 7 bases, and 3 bases lay outside the gene matches. CDR3 loop: CASKGTANSPLHF. CDR3 nucleotides: TGTGCCAGCAAGGGGACAGCTAATTCACCCCTCCACTTT.